Listed below are T cell receptor beta chains from one sample, sequenced in a study of T cell responses to AZD1222 COVID-19 vaccine. Profiling relied on immunoSEQ multiplex PCR, and the TCRdb table lists in-frame clones only, not all of them. This table holds approximately 28,000 clones, about 94% found once. The sequenced sample was peripheral blood, obtained on day 0 of AZD1222 vaccination. These receptors all come from an adult in good health. CDR3s include the opening cysteine and the closing phenylalanine or tryptophan. Fields, in order: CDR3 DNA, CDR3 protein, D gene, V gene, J gene, clone size. D genes are given only for firm matches. Only some rows state a clone size, as once, few, many or a class for expanded clones.

CDR3 DNA: TGTGCCAGCAGCCCTCGACCCCAACGGACCAAAAACATTCAGTACTTC
CDR3 protein: CASSPRPQRTKNIQYF
D gene: .
V gene: TRBV11-3
J gene: TRBJ2-4
clone size: .

CDR3 DNA: TGTGCCTGGAGTGCCTCATCGGACAGGGGCTGGAATGGCTACACCTTC
CDR3 protein: CAWSASSDRGWNGYTF
D gene: TRBD1
V gene: TRBV30
J gene: TRBJ1-2
clone size: .

CDR3 DNA: TGTGCCAGCTCGGACAGGGAGTACACTGAAGCTTTCTTT
CDR3 protein: CASSDREYTEAFF
D gene: TRBD1
V gene: TRBV11-3
J gene: TRBJ1-1
clone size: .

CDR3 DNA: TGTGCCAGCACCCTCGGCGCGGGGCCGAACACCGGGGAGCTGTTTTTT
CDR3 protein: CASTLGAGPNTGELFF
D gene: .
V gene: TRBV27
J gene: TRBJ2-2
clone size: .

CDR3 DNA: TGTGCCAGCAGTTCGCGAGGGTTAGACGGCTACACCTTC
CDR3 protein: CASSSRGLDGYTF
D gene: .
V gene: TRBV28
J gene: TRBJ1-2
clone size: .

CDR3 DNA: TGCGCCAGCAGGGGTGACACTGAAGCTTTCTTT
CDR3 protein: CASRGDTEAFF
D gene: .
V gene: TRBV5-1
J gene: TRBJ1-1
clone size: .

CDR3 DNA: TGTGCCAGTAAGGAACAGGGTCGTAATCAGCCCCAGCATTTT
CDR3 protein: CASKEQGRNQPQHF
D gene: .
V gene: TRBV19
J gene: TRBJ1-5
clone size: once

CDR3 DNA: TGTGCCAGCAGCTCAAACTACGAGCAGTACTTC
CDR3 protein: CASSSNYEQYF
D gene: .
V gene: TRBV5-4
J gene: TRBJ2-7
clone size: .

CDR3 DNA: TGTGCCATCAGTGCCGACAGGGGCCCCTACGAGCAGTACTTC
CDR3 protein: CAISADRGPYEQYF
D gene: TRBD1
V gene: TRBV10-3
J gene: TRBJ2-7
clone size: .

CDR3 DNA: TGTGCCAGCAGTTACTCCGACTCTTCCACCGGGGAGCTGTTTTTT
CDR3 protein: CASSYSDSSTGELFF
D gene: .
V gene: TRBV6-2/TRBV6-3
J gene: TRBJ2-2
clone size: .

CDR3 DNA: TGTGCCAGCAGTACCTCCGGGACCGTCTATGGCTACACCTTC
CDR3 protein: CASSTSGTVYGYTF
D gene: .
V gene: TRBV6-5
J gene: TRBJ1-2
clone size: .

CDR3 DNA: TGTGCCTGGAGTGTATTGACTAGCGGGAAGGTCTACAATGAGCAGTTCTTC
CDR3 protein: CAWSVLTSGKVYNEQFF
D gene: TRBD2
V gene: TRBV30
J gene: TRBJ2-1
clone size: once

CDR3 DNA: TGTGCCAGCAGTTACTCGGCTAGCGGGGTAGAGACCCAGTACTTC
CDR3 protein: CASSYSASGVETQYF
D gene: TRBD2
V gene: TRBV6-2/TRBV6-3
J gene: TRBJ2-5
clone size: few

CDR3 DNA: TGTGCCAGCAGTTCACAGGATTTAGCCAAAAACATTCAGTACTTC
CDR3 protein: CASSSQDLAKNIQYF
D gene: .
V gene: TRBV11-1
J gene: TRBJ2-4
clone size: .